The present TCR beta chain was sequenced within a study of cytomegalovirus exposure and HLA in healthy donors. General study findings and limits: Association of fewer than 20,000 TCR beta sequences with HLA alleles was found at 0.05 false discovery rate in a later analysis. Roughly uniform sequencing depth across donors was assumed, possibly incorrectly.

V dropped 6 bases and J dropped 3; count of bases not matched to a gene: 4. The CDR3 spans 15 residues. The germline V gene encodes CDR1 MDHEN and CDR2 SYDVKM. Comment on this clone: Its antigen remains unidentified.

PCR amplification relied on 60 Vbeta primers (plus 13 Jbeta primers). Sequenced by immunoSEQ multiplex PCR; TCRdb stores in-frame clones only, minus some. The repertoire holds about 86,000 clones, roughly 80% seen once, with roughly 14% in the top ten. The receptor was derived from a woman between 40 and 55 years old in good health and CMV-seropositive. Sequenced sample: PBMCs. The gene calls are TRBV28 and TRBJ2-1; 11 bases fit TRBD1. The CDR3 sequence: CASRGTGGHYNEQFF. The CDR3 DNA reads TGTGCCAGCAGGGGGACAGGGGGTCACTACAATGAGCAGTTCTTC.